The sequence of this T cell receptor beta chain was determined in a study of CD8+ T cells in alopecia areata. The CDR3 totals 16 residues. Germline V CDR1 and CDR2: MNHEY, SMNVEV (reference sequence). The J segment lost 5 bases and the V segment lost 7 bases, leaving 12 bases of the junction unmatched. This clone appeared once. Investigators isolated RNA and reverse transcribed it into cDNA to act as the sequencing template. Only in-frame clones appear in the TCRdb table, and some are missing; sequencing was by immunoSEQ multiplex PCR. This table has some 170,000 clones, 67% appearing once. The gene calls are TRBV27 and TRBJ2-2, with TRBD1 matching 8 bases. The receptor was derived from a human donor with alopecia areata. Specimen: CD8+ T cells sorted from blood, collected at week 0. DNA for the CDR3: TGTGCCAGCACCCTCACGGACAGGGTCAAGACCGGGGAGCTGTTTTTT. Translated, it gives CASTLTDRVKTGELFF.